The rows below give T cell receptor beta chains drawn from one sample of a study of response to subunit inactivated influenza vaccine. TCRdb passed the RT-PCR reads through MiXCR, listing each CDR3 protein once. The table records just under 550,000 distinct CDR3 sequences, around a quarter of them present only once. In addition, the sample was reused for a study of T cells expressing NK-cell markers.

The sequenced sample was CD4+ T cells sorted from PBMCs, obtained 11 to 12 days after vaccination. The receptor set was obtained from a man aged 50 or older who received an inactivated influenza vaccine. CDR3s include the opening cysteine and the closing phenylalanine or tryptophan. D genes are given only for firm matches. Clone size appears in some rows only: once, few, many, or a class for an expanded clone.

J | D | V | size | DNA | CDR3
TRBJ1-5 | - | TRBV28 | - | TGTGCCCACGAAGGGCGGGTCTTGCCCCAGCATTTT | CAHEGRVLPQHF
TRBJ2-7 | TRBD1 | TRBV4-1 | many | TGCGCCAGCAGCCAAGATAACCGGGACAGGGGCACCTACGAGCAGTACTTC | CASSQDNRDRGTYEQYF
TRBJ2-4 | - | TRBV18 | - | TGTGCCAGCTCACCTAAGACAGGCAAAAACATTCAGTACTTC | CASSPKTGKNIQYF
TRBJ2-1 | - | TRBV20-1 | - | TGCAGTGCCACACTAGCTACGGATGAGCAGTTCTTC | CSATLATDEQFF
TRBJ2-3 | - | TRBV10-3 | few | TGTGCCATCAATCCGGGGTCAGATACGCAGTATTTT | CAINPGSDTQYF
TRBJ2-4 | - | TRBV29-1 | - | TGCAGCGTCTCAGGGGTGGTAGCCAAAAACATTCAGTACTTC | CSVSGVVAKNIQYF
TRBJ2-7 | TRBD2 | TRBV7-9 | - | TGTGCCAGCAGCTTAGGCGGGGGGACCGCGAGCAACGAGCAGTACTTC | CASSLGGGTASNEQYF
TRBJ1-1 | TRBD1 | TRBV30 | - | TGTGCCTGGAGTGAAAGAGGACAGGGGACTTTGAACACTGAAGCTTTCTTT | CAWSERGQGTLNTEAFF
TRBJ2-7 | TRBD2 | TRBV7-2 | - | TGTGCCAGCAGCTTCCACGGACTAGCCTCCGAGCAGTACTTC | CASSFHGLASEQYF
TRBJ1-2 | - | TRBV28 | few | TGTGCCAGCAGTTTAGGAAATGGCTACACCTTC | CASSLGNGYTF
TRBJ2-1 | - | TRBV24-1 | - | TGTGCCACCGCTCACGGAGTCATAAATGAGCAGTTCTTC | CATAHGVINEQFF
TRBJ2-7 | TRBD2 | TRBV10-3 | - | TGTGCCATCTCCAGCGGGGTGTACGAGCAGTACTTC | CAISSGVYEQYF
TRBJ2-7 | - | TRBV10-3 | few | TGTGCCATCAGTGATATGGCGGGCTACGAGCAGTACTTC | CAISDMAGYEQYF
TRBJ2-7 | TRBD1 | TRBV6-5 | - | TGTGCCAGCAGTTACTCACAGGGGGCGAACTACGAGCAGTACTTC | CASSYSQGANYEQYF
TRBJ1-2 | - | TRBV7-2 | - | TGTGCCAGCAGCCTCACGACAGTCTATGGCTACACCTTC | CASSLTTVYGYTF
TRBJ1-4 | - | TRBV2 | - | TGTGCCAGCACTGGTTACACGGAAAAACTGTTTTTT | CASTGYTEKLFF
TRBJ2-7 | - | TRBV5-6 | few | TGTGCCAGCACCCTGGTGGACGGAACCTACGAGCAGTACTTC | CASTLVDGTYEQYF
TRBJ2-7 | - | TRBV28 | few | TGTGCCAGCACCCAGGACAGCTCGTACGAGCAGTACTTC | CASTQDSSYEQYF